Listed here is a single T cell receptor beta chain. This clonotype was picked up many times. Its recognized antigen is unknown. Within one base of it there is no much larger clone, and no base qualities were kept. TCRdb shows the sequencer as Illumina HiSeq 2500. TCR beta libraries were prepared by quantitative 5'-RACE with molecular barcodes. The original methods were these. Disease-linked TCR variants were identified with a new computational method built on a probabilistic model of VDJ rearrangement. TCRdb reran the public reads through fastp at Q25 and MiXCR, keeping productive beta chains. CDR3 protein duplicates are merged, each entry listing the most common genes and DNA. The V and J calls were determined by TCRdb, not by the authors. The table for this sample lists a few hundred thousand distinct CDR3 sequences; 7.3% of them were counted only once. 12% to 15% of the sample rests with the top ten.

Based on the germline V gene, the CDR1 and CDR2 sequences are LGHNA and YSLEER. The CDR3 contains 17 residues, cysteine and phenylalanine counted. Kept here is only the CDR3 DNA, which spans 51 bases and is read in frame from base 1. The trim is 6 bases for V and 0 bases for J, with a gap of 15 bases between the germline ends. This record comes from a study of CD8 T cells in ankylosing spondylitis (dated by TCRdb to 2016 to 2017). As for the study more broadly: The study set out to find disease-linked TCR variants by profiling T cell receptor beta repertoires in ankylosing spondylitis patients and healthy donors. In total, the full study cohort was made up of roughly 110 healthy donors and approximately 24 ankylosing spondylitis patients. Peripheral blood samples were taken, and synovial fluid was additionally collected from ankylosing spondylitis patients.

The paper as a whole reports these results and caveats: Significant enrichment of the disease-linked clones was reported in matched synovial fluid samples from ankylosing spondylitis patients. Some motif variants had previously been reported in the synovial fluid and blood of reactive arthritis patients, which suggests shared mechanisms of disease initiation. A TCR beta motif of several highly homologous amino acid variants appeared characteristic of blood from ankylosing spondylitis patients. The disease-linked clones had a CD8+ phenotype and were found at relatively low frequencies in peripheral blood.

The V and J segments used are TRBV4-3 and TRBJ1-6; 5 matching bases give a weak D call of TRBD1. Sequencing was performed on blood, either unsorted or a sorted T cell fraction (not recorded which). This receptor was identified in a male donor with ankylosing spondylitis. The CDR3 loop reads CASSKDMASSYNSPLHF. The DNA sequence is given as TGCGCCAGCAGTAAGGACATGGCGAGCTCCTATAATTCACCCCTCCACTTT.